These 21 T cell receptor beta chains originate from one sample sequenced in a study of CD8 T cells in ankylosing spondylitis. Study results and caveats: Ankylosing spondylitis blood appeared to be characterized by a TCR beta motif of under 10 highly homologous variants.

TCRdb re-analysed the 5' RACE reads in MiXCR, keeping a single row per CDR3 protein. The data show 500,000 to 550,000 distinct CDR3 sequences, roughly 13% seen once. The antigens these receptors bind are not known. Sequencing was carried out using blood, either unsorted or a sorted T cell fraction (not recorded which). The receptors were sampled from a male donor with ankylosing spondylitis.

This clonotype was seen at least ten times. The J gene is TRBJ2-4, the V gene TRBV7-2; TRBD1 matches 10 bases. Germline V gene data show CDR1 as SGHTA and CDR2 as FQGNSA. The CDR3 has 15 residues. Losses at the gene ends were 4 bases for V and 9 bases for J; bases not matched to a gene: 9. This CDR3 reads CASSSSGTGEGIQYF. In DNA form, the CDR3 reads TGTGCCAGCAGCTCATCCGGGACAGGGGAGGGCATTCAGTACTTC.

This clonotype appeared a few times. The V and J genes are TRBV5-1 and TRBJ2-3, with TRBD2 matching over 9 bases. CDR3 size: 15 residues. Trimming took 0 bases from V and 5 from J; bases not matched to a gene: 4. The germline V gene encodes CDR1 SGHRS and CDR2 YFSETQ. The CDR3 region is CASSLGASGIDTQYF. The CDR3 DNA reads as TGCGCCAGCAGCTTGGGGGCTAGCGGGATAGATACGCAGTATTTT.

The chain carries TRBV12-3 or TRBV12-4 and TRBJ2-2; either TRBD1 or TRBD2 may supply D (5 bases each). Trimming stripped 2 bases from V and 4 bases from J, with 11 bases between. The CDR3 is 15 amino acids. The CDR3 loop reads CASSLSGLLTGELFF. The CDR3 coding sequence is TGTGCCAGCAGTTTATCGGGGCTACTCACCGGGGAGCTGTTTTTT.

This clonotype showed up just a few times. J is TRBJ2-3 and V is TRBV5-1; a possible D gene is TRBD1 (6 bases). The ends were cut back, 2 bases at V and 4 bases at J, with 14 bases in the middle. Germline V gene sequence: CDR1 SGHRS, CDR2 YFSETQ. This CDR3 spans 15 amino acids. The CDR3 bases are TGCGCCAGCAGCTTTGCCGGTGCAGGGGCAGATACGCAGTATTTT. Protein: CASSFAGAGADTQYF.

This clonotype was recorded many times. The chain joins TRBV5-1 to TRBJ2-1; TRBD2 aligns across 8 bases. CDR3 length equals 16 residues. J gave up 0 bases and V 6 bases, and 8 bases lay outside the gene matches. CDR1 is SGHRS and CDR2 is YFSETQ in the germline V gene. CDR3 loop: CASIQGTSGSYNEQFF. The CDR3 DNA sequence: TGCGCCAGCATACAGGGCACTAGCGGCTCCTACAATGAGCAGTTCTTC.

This clonotype was detected ten times or more. J is TRBJ1-2 and V is TRBV24-1; D unclear. The germline CDR1 and CDR2 sequences are KGHDR and SFDVKD. V was trimmed by 9 bases and J by 4 bases, leaving 14 bases between them. The CDR3 consists of 13 residues. Here the CDR3 reads CATSGQWGYGYTF. The CDR3 bases are TGTGCCACCTCCGGGCAGTGGGGCTATGGCTACACCTTC.

The chain uses TRBV5-1 and TRBJ1-4; D possibly corresponds to TRBD1 (5 bases). Trimming removed 0 bases from V and 5 bases from J, with 14 bases in between. CDR3 length equals 16 residues. Germline values: CDR1 SGHRS, CDR2 YFSETQ. The CDR3: CASSLDGDGTNEKLFF. CDR3 sequence (DNA): TGCGCCAGCAGCTTGGATGGGGACGGAACGAATGAAAAACTGTTTTTT.

This chain joins TRBV18 and TRBJ2-1; TRBD2 matches 8 bases. Unmatched junction bases numbered 8, after V lost 0 bases and J lost 1 base. Germline assignment: CDR1 KGHSH and CDR2 LQKENI. This CDR3 spans 18 amino acids. The CDR3 is CASSPPSSGSFSYNEQFF. The DNA for the CDR3 is TGTGCCAGCTCACCACCATCCAGCGGGAGTTTTTCCTACAATGAGCAGTTCTTC.

The V call is TRBV20-1, the J call TRBJ2-3, with TRBD2 matching over 9 bases. Germline lookup yields CDR1 DFQATT and CDR2 SNEGSKA (reference sequence). Trimming removed 4 bases from V and 2 bases from J; junction bases left unmatched: 4. The CDR3 is made up of 14 amino acids. The CDR3 spells CSATVAGATDTQYF. CDR3 nucleotides: TGCAGTGCTACAGTAGCGGGAGCCACAGATACGCAGTATTTT.

This clonotype was seen many times. This chain links TRBV28 with TRBJ1-5; 8 positions agree with TRBD1. CDR1 and CDR2 from the germline V gene are MDHEN and SYDVKM. There are 17 residues in the CDR3. Losses at the gene ends were 6 bases for V and 0 bases for J; bases not matched to a gene: 10. In nucleotides, the CDR3 is TGTGCCAGCAGGCCCCCGGGACAGGACGATAGCAATCAGCCCCAGCATTTT. It translates to CASRPPGQDDSNQPQHF.

This clonotype has a count of ten or more. J is TRBJ1-2 and V is TRBV2, with D unclear. The ends were cut back, 3 bases at V and 8 bases at J, with 16 bases in the middle. Germline V lookup: CDR1 SNHLY, CDR2 FYNNEI. The CDR3 contains 14 residues. The CDR3 region has the DNA TGTGCCAGCAGTGAGAGCCGGACTGGGAAGGGCTACACCTTC. This translates into CASSESRTGKGYTF.

This clonotype was found a few times. V is TRBV24-1 and J is TRBJ2-7; 13 positions match TRBD2. J lost 7 bases, V lost 9 bases, and 5 bases had no gene match. The CDR3 sequence is 13 residues long. Germline-derived CDR1 and CDR2 are KGHDR and SFDVKD. The chain's CDR3 is CATGLAGVREQYF. The CDR3 DNA reads TGTGCCACCGGACTAGCGGGAGTGAGGGAGCAGTACTTC.

The chain combines TRBV12-3 or TRBV12-4 with TRBJ2-7; the match to TRBD2 covers 8 bases. V shed 1 base, J shed 6 bases, and the junction held 14 bases outside the gene matches. The CDR3 is 17 residues long. This chain's CDR3 is CASSLGIAGSHEGEQYF. CDR3 in DNA: TGTGCCAGCAGTTTAGGGATAGCGGGATCACACGAGGGCGAGCAGTACTTC.

This clonotype was counted only a few times. The chain joins TRBV5-5 to TRBJ2-1; the D gene is possibly TRBD1 (6 bases). The length of the CDR3 is 16 residues. Trimming took off 4 bases at V and 4 bases at J, with 18 bases between the two ends. Germline V gives CDR1 SGHKS, CDR2 YYEKEE (reference sequence). The CDR3 protein is CASSRLGGADYNEQFF. The CDR3 DNA is TGTGCCAGCAGCCGCCTAGGGGGAGCGGATTACAATGAGCAGTTCTTC.

This clonotype was counted only a few times. The chain uses TRBV3-1 and TRBJ2-1, with D uncertain. Trimming shortened V by 1 base and J by 2 bases, and 12 bases separated the two germline ends. Germline CDR1 LGHDT, CDR2 YNNKEL (reference sequence). This CDR3 has 16 amino acids. The chain's CDR3 is CASSQVVGLTYNEQFF. The CDR3 nucleotides are TGTGCCAGCAGCCAAGTAGTCGGTCTAACCTACAATGAGCAGTTCTTC.

This clonotype was detected a few times. This chain links TRBV10-3 with TRBJ1-1; 8 nucleotides match TRBD1. From germline, CDR1 is ENHRY and CDR2 SYGVKD. The CDR3 is 14 amino acids. The junction had 4 bases not matched to a gene; V was cut back by 6 bases and J by 1 base. CDR3 nucleotides: TGTGCCATCAGATCCGGGACAGGGAACACTGAAGCTTTCTTT. It codes for CAIRSGTGNTEAFF.

The sample holds a few counts of this clonotype. The chain combines TRBV3-1 with TRBJ2-1; either TRBD1 or TRBD2 may supply D (5 bases each). The CDR3 totals 13 residues. CDR1 is LGHDT and CDR2 is YNNKEL in the germline V gene (reference sequence). V was trimmed by 1 base and J by 15 bases, leaving 16 bases between them. CDR3 protein: CASSQGDGLGWFF. DNA of the CDR3: TGTGCCAGCAGCCAAGGGGACGGCCTGGGATGGTTCTTC.

This clonotype was seen at least ten times. This rearrangement joins TRBV12-3 or TRBV12-4 to TRBJ2-2; D ambiguous. V was shortened by 6 bases and J by 6 bases, with 2 bases between the two germline ends. The CDR3 runs 10 residues. CDR3 protein: CASSPGELFF. The CDR3 DNA sequence: TGTGCCAGCAGCCCCGGGGAGCTGTTTTTT.

This chain links TRBV10-1 with TRBJ1-1; the D gene is possibly TRBD1 (5 bases). The V end was cut by 2 bases, the J end by 4 bases, with 14 bases between. The length of the CDR3 is 15 residues. CDR1 is WNHNN and CDR2 is SYGVQD in the germline V gene (reference sequence). The CDR3 DNA reads as TGCGCCAGCAGTGAGCCGGGACCGGGAGGCACTGAAGCTTTCTTT. Encoded protein: CASSEPGPGGTEAFF.

The sample holds many counts of this clonotype. The CDR3 DNA follows: TGTGCCAGCAGGCACCAGGGGGAGGGCACCTACAATGAGCAGTTCTTC. Translation: CASRHQGEGTYNEQFF. The gene calls are TRBV12-3 or TRBV12-4 and TRBJ2-1; D is tentatively TRBD1 or TRBD2 (7 bases each). With 6 bases removed from V and 2 bases from J, the gap between germline ends came to 17 bases. This CDR3 region has 16 residues.

This clonotype was found a few times. The chain is built from TRBV2 and TRBJ2-7; tentative D call: TRBD2 (5 bases). CDR3 size: 15 residues. The germline V gene encodes CDR1 SNHLY and CDR2 FYNNEI. V lost 2 bases to trimming and J lost 0 bases, with 11 bases between them. The CDR3 coding sequence is TGTGCCAGCAGTGAATCCAGAGGGAGCTCCTACGAGCAGTACGTC. It encodes CASSESRGSSYEQYV.